This T cell receptor (beta chain) was identified during a study of PD-L1 blockade in urothelial cancer. Germline-derived CDR1 and CDR2 are MDHEN and SYDVKM. V was cut by 8 bases and J by 0 bases, with 13 bases left in between. CDR3 length: 14 amino acids. Time point here: peripheral blood 6 weeks after treatment start. Data came from immunoSEQ multiplex PCR; TCRdb stores just in-frame clones and leaves some out. Among around 41,000 clones listed, 83% were seen once. This sequence was found in a man aged 55 to 70 with urothelial cancer. The sample was PBMCs, taken around atezolizumab (anti-PD-L1) treatment. The rearrangement links TRBV28 to TRBJ1-1, with a tentative D call TRBD1 (6 bases). CDR3 bases: TGTGCCAGCGGAGAGGGGGAGATGAACACTGAAGCTTTCTTT. Protein sequence: CASGEGEMNTEAFF.